This TCR beta chain emerged from a study of blood T cell repertoires in COVID-19. Assay: immunoSEQ multiplex PCR; the TCRdb copy retains only in-frame clones and omits some. The table shows around 160,000 clones, with over 75% occurring only once. CDR1 and CDR2 (germline): GTSNPN, SVGIG (reference sequence). Trimming cost V 3 bases and J 5 bases, with 10 bases left between them. This CDR3 spans 12 amino acids. V usage is TRBV30 and J usage is TRBJ1-2; D is unresolved. This TCR was sampled from a man aged 60-69 years with active or convalescent COVID-19. The source material was peripheral blood. CDR3 amino acids: CAWRQTSYGYTF. The CDR3, as DNA: TGTGCCTGGAGGCAGACTTCATATGGCTACACCTTC.